A selection of T cell receptor beta chains follows, all from one sample in a study of breast tumors, draining lymph nodes, adjacent tissues. TCRdb processed the multiplex PCR reads anew with MiXCR; each CDR3 protein has one entry. The table includes approximately 170,000 distinct CDR3 sequences, roughly a third detected once. Sequencing was performed on axillary lymph node tissue. Receptors originate from a female donor with breast cancer. Some clones in this sample may be carry-over from other donors' samples. CDR3s include the opening cysteine and the closing phenylalanine or tryptophan. Each record gives: J gene, clone size, D gene, V gene, CDR3 protein, CDR3 DNA. D genes are given only for firm matches. Size is omitted from some rows. Given values are once, few, many or a class for expanded clones.

TRBJ2-5 | many | TRBD1 | TRBV3-1 | CASSRTGSQETQYF | TGTGCCAGCAGCCGGACAGGGTCCCAAGAGACCCAGTACTTC
TRBJ2-5 | many | TRBD2 | TRBV11-2 | CASSPLAGVWETQYF | TGTGCCAGCAGCCCTCTAGCGGGAGTGTGGGAGACCCAGTACTTC
TRBJ1-2 | once | TRBD1 | TRBV24-1 | CATSDSLPQTGPTYGYTF | TGTGCCACCAGTGATTCCTTGCCTCAGACAGGGCCCACCTATGGCTACACCTTC
TRBJ1-4 | many | NA | TRBV6-1 | CASSEISLEKLFF | TGTGCCAGCAGTGAAATAAGCCTTGAAAAACTGTTTTTT
TRBJ2-7 | many | TRBD2 | TRBV2 | CASSTSTSGGAKEQYF | TGTGCCAGCAGTACCTCCACTAGCGGGGGGGCCAAAGAGCAGTACTTC
TRBJ1-2 | many | TRBD1 | TRBV4-1 | CASSPQDRDGYGYTF | TGCGCCAGCAGCCCTCAGGACAGGGACGGCTATGGCTACACCTTC
TRBJ1-2 | many | NA | TRBV7-2 | CALKQGLVGGYTF | TGTGCCTTGAAGCAAGGGCTCGTGGGTGGCTACACCTTC
TRBJ2-7 | many | TRBD2 | TRBV20-1 | CSAMGGNYEQYF | TGCAGTGCTATGGGGGGGAACTACGAGCAGTACTTC
TRBJ2-5 | NA | TRBD2 | TRBV7-7 | CASSLALAGTSGRAGETQYF | TGTGCTAGCAGCTTAGCGCTCGCCGGGACTAGCGGGAGGGCCGGGGAGACCCAGTACTTC
TRBJ2-2 | many | NA | TRBV7-3 | CASSPYTTGELFF | TGTGCCAGCAGCCCTTACACCACCGGGGAGCTGTTTTTT
TRBJ2-7 | many | TRBD2 | TRBV20-1 | CSVLADSSYEQYF | TGCAGCGTACTAGCGGATAGCTCCTACGAGCAGTACTTC
TRBJ1-1 | NA | NA | TRBV4-1 | CASSHKKGTTEAFF | TGCGCCAGCAGCCATAAAAAGGGAACCACTGAAGCTTTCTTT
TRBJ2-3 | many | NA | TRBV20-1 | CSAKDVRGRTATDTQYF | TGCAGTGCCAAGGATGTCAGGGGCCGAACAGCCACAGATACGCAGTATTTT
TRBJ2-2 | NA | NA | TRBV6-2/TRBV6-3 | CASSYSEVGELFF | TGTGCCAGCAGTTACTCGGAAGTCGGGGAGCTGTTTTTT
TRBJ1-4 | many | NA | TRBV7-9 | CASSKDTTGEKLFF | TGTGCCAGCAGCAAGGACACCACGGGTGAAAAACTGTTTTTT
TRBJ1-2 | many | NA | TRBV12-5 | CASGLERTPAYGYTF | TGTGCTAGTGGTTTGGAGAGGACACCTGCCTATGGCTACACCTTC
TRBJ2-7 | many | NA | TRBV19 | CASSTDSSYEQYF | TGTGCCAGTAGTACCGACAGCTCCTACGAGCAGTACTTC
TRBJ2-3 | many | NA | TRBV29-1 | CSVHITTDTQYF | TGCAGCGTTCATATAACCACAGATACGCAGTATTTT
TRBJ2-7 | many | NA | TRBV7-2 | CASSFSQTYEQYF | TGTGCCAGCAGCTTTTCACAGACCTACGAGCAGTACTTC
TRBJ2-5 | many | TRBD1 | TRBV5-6 | CASSSTGTGGETQYF | TGTGCCAGCAGCTCAACCGGGACAGGGGGCGAGACCCAGTACTTC
TRBJ2-5 | many | TRBD2 | TRBV6-5 | CASSIAGAQETQYF | TGTGCCAGCAGCATAGCGGGGGCCCAAGAGACCCAGTACTTC
TRBJ1-5 | NA | NA | TRBV20-1 | CSANRSDQPQHF | TGCAGTGCTAACAGGAGCGATCAGCCCCAGCATTTT
TRBJ2-7 | many | NA | TRBV4-2 | CASSQRAGTLNEQYF | TGTGCCAGCAGCCAGAGAGCCGGGACTCTAAACGAGCAGTACTTC
TRBJ2-2 | few | NA | TRBV4-2 | CASQWEDTGELFF | TGTGCTAGTCAGTGGGAAGACACCGGGGAGCTGTTTTTT
TRBJ2-7 | many | NA | TRBV10-1 | CASSSPDGYEQYF | TGCGCCAGCAGTTCTCCAGACGGGTACGAGCAGTACTTC
TRBJ2-6 | many | NA | TRBV7-8 | CASSLGRSSGANVLTF | TGTGCCAGCAGCCTAGGTAGAAGCTCTGGGGCCAACGTCCTGACTTTC
TRBJ2-5 | NA | NA | TRBV5-5 | CASSFAGPAMETQYF | TGTGCCAGCAGCTTTGCTGGACCAGCAATGGAGACCCAGTACTTC
TRBJ2-2 | NA | TRBD2 | TRBV7-2 | CASSFASGRNTGELFF | TGTGCCAGCAGCTTTGCTAGCGGACGGAACACCGGGGAGCTGTTTTTT